This T cell receptor beta chain emerged from a study of CD8+ T cells in alopecia areata. Trimming took 4 bases from V and 4 from J, leaving 8 bases between them. Germline CDR1 and CDR2: MDHEN and SYDVKM. CDR3 size: 13 residues. RNA, once extracted, was reverse transcribed into cDNA for use as the sequencing template. The protocol was immunoSEQ multiplex PCR, while the TCRdb copy is restricted to in-frame clones and leaves out a portion. The sample holds fewer than 150,000 clones; about two fifths are singletons and the top ten take approximately 3.3%. In this sample, this clone turned up a few times. The sequence was obtained from a human donor with alopecia areata. This chain uses TRBV28 with TRBJ2-1; tentative D call: TRBD1 (6 bases). The sample comprised CD4+ T cells sorted from blood. The CDR3 loop is CASSSGTYNEQFF. In nucleotides, the CDR3 is TGTGCCAGCAGTTCCGGGACATACAATGAGCAGTTCTTC.